This T cell receptor (beta chain) comes out of a study of CD8 T cells in Susac syndrome. The CDR3 sequence is 15 residues long. V dropped 5 bases and J dropped 3 bases, with 13 bases sitting between them. The germline V gene encodes CDR1 PRHDT and CDR2 FYEKMQ (reference sequence). Random-hexamer reverse transcription was applied to about 0.5 to 1 ug RNA. MiXCR was run by TCRdb on the immunoSEQ multiplex PCR reads, yielding one entry per CDR3 protein. The table lists around 130,000 distinct CDR3 sequences, 65% to 90% of them singletons, with roughly 0.5% in the top ten. This chain uses TRBV13 with TRBJ1-4; D is perhaps TRBD1 (6 bases). What was sequenced was CD8+ T cells from PBMCs. The receptor was derived from a human donor with multiple sclerosis. CDR3 in amino acids: CASSEGDPANEKLFF. CDR3 bases: TGTGCCAGCAGCGAGGGGGACCCTGCTAATGAAAAACTGTTTTTT.